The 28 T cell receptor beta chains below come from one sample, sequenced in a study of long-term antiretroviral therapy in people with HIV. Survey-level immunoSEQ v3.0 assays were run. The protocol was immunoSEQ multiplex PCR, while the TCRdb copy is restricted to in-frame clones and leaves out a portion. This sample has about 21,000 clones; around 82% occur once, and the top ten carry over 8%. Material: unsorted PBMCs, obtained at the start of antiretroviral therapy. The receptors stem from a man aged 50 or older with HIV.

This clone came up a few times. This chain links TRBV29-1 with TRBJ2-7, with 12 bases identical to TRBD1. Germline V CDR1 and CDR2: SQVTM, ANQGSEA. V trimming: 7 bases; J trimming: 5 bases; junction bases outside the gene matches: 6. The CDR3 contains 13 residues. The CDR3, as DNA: TGCAGCGCCGAGGGACAGGGGGCCAACGAGCAGTACTTC. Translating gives CSAEGQGANEQYF.

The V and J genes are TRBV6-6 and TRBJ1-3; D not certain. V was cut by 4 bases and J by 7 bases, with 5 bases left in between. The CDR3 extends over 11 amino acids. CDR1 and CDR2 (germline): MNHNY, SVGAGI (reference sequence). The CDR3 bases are TGTGCCAGCAGTTTAGGGAACACCATATATTTT. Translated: CASSLGNTIYF.

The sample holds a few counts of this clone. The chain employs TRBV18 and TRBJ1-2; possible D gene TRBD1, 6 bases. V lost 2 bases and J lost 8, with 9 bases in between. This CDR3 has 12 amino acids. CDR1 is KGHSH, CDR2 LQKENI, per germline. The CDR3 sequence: CASSPNREGYTF. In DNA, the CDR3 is TGTGCCAGCTCACCAAACAGGGAGGGCTACACCTTC.

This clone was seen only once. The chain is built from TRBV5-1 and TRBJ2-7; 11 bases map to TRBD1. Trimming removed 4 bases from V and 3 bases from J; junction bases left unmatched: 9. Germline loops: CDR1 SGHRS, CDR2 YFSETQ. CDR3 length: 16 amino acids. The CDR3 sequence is CASSGGQGADLYEQYF. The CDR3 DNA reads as TGCGCCAGCAGCGGAGGACAGGGGGCGGATCTCTACGAGCAGTACTTC.

The chain's CDR3 is CASRRRAGTNTEAFF. The CDR3 bases are TGTGCCAGTAGGAGACGGGCAGGGACGAACACTGAAGCTTTCTTT. V and J are TRBV19 and TRBJ1-1; D possibly corresponds to TRBD1 (5 bases). The CDR3 sequence is 15 residues long. Germline V CDR1 and CDR2: LNHDA, SQIVND (reference sequence). The germline V and J ends were trimmed by 6 bases and 1 base, with 15 bases remaining between them.

The DNA of the CDR3 is TGTGCCAGTAGTGGCTACAGTGCAACTAATGAAAAACTGTTTTTT. This encodes CASSGYSATNEKLFF. The chain employs TRBV19 and TRBJ1-4; no clear D. V was shortened by 5 bases and J by 0 bases, with 10 bases between the two germline ends. The CDR3 spans 15 residues. Germline V gives CDR1 LNHDA, CDR2 SQIVND (reference sequence).

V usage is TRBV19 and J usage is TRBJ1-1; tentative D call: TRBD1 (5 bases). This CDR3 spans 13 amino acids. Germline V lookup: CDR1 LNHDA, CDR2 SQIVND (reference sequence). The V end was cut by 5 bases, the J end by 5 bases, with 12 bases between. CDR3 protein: CASSSSRVTEAFF. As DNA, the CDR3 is TGTGCCAGTAGTTCCTCCAGGGTAACTGAAGCTTTCTTT.

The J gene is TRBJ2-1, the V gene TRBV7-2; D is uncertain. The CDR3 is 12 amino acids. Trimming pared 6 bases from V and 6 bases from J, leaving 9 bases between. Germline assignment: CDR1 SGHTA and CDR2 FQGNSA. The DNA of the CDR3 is TGTGCCAGCAGTTCTAGTGGCAATGAGCAGTTCTTC. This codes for CASSSSGNEQFF.

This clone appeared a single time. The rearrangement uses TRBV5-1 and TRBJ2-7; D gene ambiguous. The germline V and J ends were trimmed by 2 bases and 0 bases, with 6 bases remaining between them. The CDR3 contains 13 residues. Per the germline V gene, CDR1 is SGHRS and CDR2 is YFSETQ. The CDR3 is CASSLGSSYEQYF. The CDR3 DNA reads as TGCGCCAGCAGCTTAGGCAGCTCCTACGAGCAGTACTTC.

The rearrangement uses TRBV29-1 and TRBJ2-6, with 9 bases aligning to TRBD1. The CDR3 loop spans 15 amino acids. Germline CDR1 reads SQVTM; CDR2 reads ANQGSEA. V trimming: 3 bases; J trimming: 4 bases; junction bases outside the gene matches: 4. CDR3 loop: CSVEGQGSGANVLTF. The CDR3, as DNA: TGCAGCGTTGAGGGACAGGGATCCGGGGCCAACGTCCTGACTTTC.

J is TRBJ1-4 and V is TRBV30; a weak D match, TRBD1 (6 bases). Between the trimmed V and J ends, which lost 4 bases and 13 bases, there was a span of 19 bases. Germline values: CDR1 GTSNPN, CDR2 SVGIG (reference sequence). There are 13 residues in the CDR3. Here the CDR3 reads CAWTHGGHQGLFF. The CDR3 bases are TGTGCCTGGACCCACGGGGGCCATCAGGGACTGTTTTTT.

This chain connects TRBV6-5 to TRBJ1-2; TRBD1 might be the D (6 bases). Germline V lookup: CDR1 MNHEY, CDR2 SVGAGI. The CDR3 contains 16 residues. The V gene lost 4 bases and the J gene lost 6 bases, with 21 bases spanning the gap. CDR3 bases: TGTGCCAGCAGTTCAAGCCCCGTTGGGACACCCGATGGCTACACCTTC. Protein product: CASSSSPVGTPDGYTF.

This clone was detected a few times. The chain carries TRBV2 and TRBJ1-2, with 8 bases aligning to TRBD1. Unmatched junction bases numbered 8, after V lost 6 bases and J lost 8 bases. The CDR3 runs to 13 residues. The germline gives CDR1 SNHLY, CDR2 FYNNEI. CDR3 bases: TGTGCCAGCAGGGAGGACAGGGCGAGCGGCTACACCTTC. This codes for CASREDRASGYTF.

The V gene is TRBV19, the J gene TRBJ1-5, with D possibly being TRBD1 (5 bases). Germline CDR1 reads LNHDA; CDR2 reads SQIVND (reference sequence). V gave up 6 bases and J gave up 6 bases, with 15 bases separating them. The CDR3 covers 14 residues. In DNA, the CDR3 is TGTGCCAGTAGGATAACAGGTAGGGGTCAGCCCCAGCATTTT. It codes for CASRITGRGQPQHF.

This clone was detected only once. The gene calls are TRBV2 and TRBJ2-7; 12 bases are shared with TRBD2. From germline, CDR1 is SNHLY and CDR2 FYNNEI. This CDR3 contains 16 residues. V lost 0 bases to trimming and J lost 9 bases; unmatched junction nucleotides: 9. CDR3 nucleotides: TGTGCCAGCAGTGAAGCGCTTGGGACTAGCGGGCGTATGCAGTACTTC. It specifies CASSEALGTSGRMQYF.

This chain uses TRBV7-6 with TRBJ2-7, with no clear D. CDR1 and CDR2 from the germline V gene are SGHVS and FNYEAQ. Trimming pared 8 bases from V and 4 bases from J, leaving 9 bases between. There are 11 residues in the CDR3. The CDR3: CASGSNYEQYF. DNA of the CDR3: TGTGCCAGCGGGTCGAATTACGAGCAGTACTTC.

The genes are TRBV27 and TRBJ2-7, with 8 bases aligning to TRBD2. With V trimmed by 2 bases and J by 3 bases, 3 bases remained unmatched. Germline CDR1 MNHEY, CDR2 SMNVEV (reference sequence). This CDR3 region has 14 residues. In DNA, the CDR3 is TGTGCCAGCAGTTTAGGACTAGCAGACTACGAGCAGTACTTC. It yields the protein CASSLGLADYEQYF.

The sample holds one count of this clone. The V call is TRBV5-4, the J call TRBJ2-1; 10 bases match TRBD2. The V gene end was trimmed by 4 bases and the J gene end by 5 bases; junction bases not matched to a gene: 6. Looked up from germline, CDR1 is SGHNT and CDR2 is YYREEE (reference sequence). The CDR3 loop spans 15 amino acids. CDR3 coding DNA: TGTGCCAGCAGCCAGAGCGGGAGGGTCGACAATGAGCAGTTCTTC. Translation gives CASSQSGRVDNEQFF.

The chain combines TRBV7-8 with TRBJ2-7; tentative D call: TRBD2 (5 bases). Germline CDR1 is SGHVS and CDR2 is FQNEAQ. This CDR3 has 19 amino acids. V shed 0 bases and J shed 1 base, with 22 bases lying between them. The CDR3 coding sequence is TGTGCCAGCAGCTTAGCCGGGGTACAGCTGGGAGACGGATCCTACGAGCAGTACTTC. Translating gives CASSLAGVQLGDGSYEQYF. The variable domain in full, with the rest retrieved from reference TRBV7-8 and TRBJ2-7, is GAGVSQSPRYKVAKRGQDVALRCDPISGHVSLFWYQQALGQGPEFLTYFQNEAQLDKSGLPSDRFFAERPEGSVSTLKIQRTQQEDSAVYLCASSLAGVQLGDGSYEQYFGPGTRLTVT.

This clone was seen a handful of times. The DNA for the CDR3 is TGTGCCAGCAGCGTAGTGGTGAACACTGAAGCTTTCTTT. Residues: CASSVVVNTEAFF. J is TRBJ1-1 and V is TRBV9; D is undetermined. The germline V and J ends were trimmed by 0 bases and 0 bases, with 3 bases remaining between them. Germline V CDR1 and CDR2: SGDLS, YYNGEE. The CDR3 extends over 13 amino acids.

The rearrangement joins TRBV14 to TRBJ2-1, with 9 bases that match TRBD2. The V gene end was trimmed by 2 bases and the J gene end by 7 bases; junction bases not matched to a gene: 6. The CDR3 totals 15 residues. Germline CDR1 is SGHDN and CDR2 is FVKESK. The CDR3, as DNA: TGTGCCAGCAGCCAAAGAGCGGGAGGTGGTAATGAGCAGTTCTTC. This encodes CASSQRAGGGNEQFF.

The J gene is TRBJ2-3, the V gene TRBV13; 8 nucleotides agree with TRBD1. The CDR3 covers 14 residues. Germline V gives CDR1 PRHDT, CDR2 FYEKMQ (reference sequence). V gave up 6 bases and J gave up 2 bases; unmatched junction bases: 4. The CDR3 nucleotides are TGTGCCAGCAGTCGGACAGGGACCACAGATACGCAGTATTTT. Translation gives CASSRTGTTDTQYF.

The CDR3 loop is CASSGQYTEAFF. The CDR3 bases are TGTGCCTCCTCGGGGCAGTACACTGAAGCTTTCTTT. The chain carries TRBV7-9 and TRBJ1-1; D is perhaps TRBD1 (5 bases). The germline V and J ends were trimmed by 11 bases and 3 bases, with 13 bases remaining between them. CDR3 size: 12 residues. Germline V lookup: CDR1 SEHNR, CDR2 FQNEAQ (reference sequence).

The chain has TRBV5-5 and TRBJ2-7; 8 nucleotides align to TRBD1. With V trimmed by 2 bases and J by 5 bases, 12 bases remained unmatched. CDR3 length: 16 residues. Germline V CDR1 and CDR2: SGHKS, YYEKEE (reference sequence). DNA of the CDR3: TGTGCCAGCAGCTTAGCTCCGGGACAGGATTCCCACGAGCAGTACTTC. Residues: CASSLAPGQDSHEQYF.

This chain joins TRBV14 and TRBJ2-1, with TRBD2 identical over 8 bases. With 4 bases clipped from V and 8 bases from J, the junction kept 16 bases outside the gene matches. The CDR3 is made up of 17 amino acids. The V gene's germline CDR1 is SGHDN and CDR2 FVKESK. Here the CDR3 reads CASSPYKVGLAQDEQFF. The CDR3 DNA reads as TGTGCCAGCAGCCCATACAAGGTAGGACTAGCCCAAGATGAGCAGTTCTTC.

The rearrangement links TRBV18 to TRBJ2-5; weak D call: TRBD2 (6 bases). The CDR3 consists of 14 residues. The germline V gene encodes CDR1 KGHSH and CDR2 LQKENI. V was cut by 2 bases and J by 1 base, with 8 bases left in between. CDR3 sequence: CASSPSGLQETQYF. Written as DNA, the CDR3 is TGTGCCAGCTCACCATCGGGACTCCAAGAGACCCAGTACTTC.

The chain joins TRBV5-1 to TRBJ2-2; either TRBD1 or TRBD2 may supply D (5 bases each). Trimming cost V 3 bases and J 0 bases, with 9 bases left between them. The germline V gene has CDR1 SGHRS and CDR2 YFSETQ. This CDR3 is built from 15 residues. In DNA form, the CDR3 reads TGCGCCAGCAGCTCCGGGACGGCGAACACCGGGGAGCTGTTTTTT. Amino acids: CASSSGTANTGELFF.

The CDR3 region has the DNA TGTGCCAGCACCGATCCCGGGACAGGGGATTCACCCCTCCACTTT. It specifies CASTDPGTGDSPLHF. This chain connects TRBV28 to TRBJ1-6, with 10 bases identical to TRBD1. The CDR3 totals 15 residues. Germline V lookup: CDR1 MDHEN, CDR2 SYDVKM. V shed 7 bases, J shed 8 bases, and the junction held 8 bases outside the gene matches. The variable domain in full, with the rest retrieved from reference TRBV28 and TRBJ1-6, is DVKVTQSSRYLVKRTGEKVFLECVQDMDHENMFWYRQDPGLGLRLIYFSYDVKMKEKGDIPEGYSVSREKKERFSLILESASTNQTSMYLCASTDPGTGDSPLHFGNGTRLTVT.